This T cell receptor (beta chain) was observed in a study of T cell clonotyping in hematopoietic cell transplantation. This table comes from immunoSEQ multiplex PCR, and its TCRdb copy is limited to in-frame clones, with some not included. Counted here are about 3,500 clones, about 80% occurring once; the ten biggest clones make up roughly 29%. This CDR3 has 17 residues. On this clone itself: Its target is unknown.

Study-level points and caveats: After transplant, recipient diversity fell while pathologically expanded clonotypes grew through day 180. Few recipient clonotypes overlapped donors; over 97% were de novo at given depth. Graft donor and pretransplant recipient Inverse Simpson Index values predicted broader posttransplant TCR diversity.

This sample comprised peripheral blood mononuclear cells, obtained at the time of graft-versus-host disease after allogeneic stem cell transplant. The TCR sequence derives from a female patient in her fifties who had an allogeneic stem cell transplant from an unrelated donor, so the T cells may come from the graft donor. Some clones in this sample may be carry-over from other donors' samples. The V gene is TRBV12-2, the J gene TRBJ2-2; TRBD2, the D gene given by the table, was not confirmed from the DNA. TRBV12-2 is a documented pseudogene. The CDR3 DNA follows: TGTGCAAGTCGCTTAGAATCGGCTAGCGGGGACACCGGGGAGCTGTTTTTT. Translated: CASRLESASGDTGELFF.